The 28 T cell receptor beta chains in this list originate from one sample, sequenced in a study of beta chain features in type 1 diabetes (dated by TCRdb to the late 2010s). The library was prepared using the immunoSEQ multiplex PCR assay. The entire isolated RNA was reverse transcribed using the High Capacity cDNA Reverse Transcription Kit, and thus expressed TCRB transcripts were sequenced. TCRdb took this table from immuneACCESS and kept in-frame rearrangements with V and J called. Such tables lack part of the clones; where checked against another copy, unresolved V genes explain under half of the gap, and the rest is unexplained. The sample records approximately 84,000 clones, 30% to 35% of which are singletons. The leading ten clones occupy 0.35% to 0.45% of the sample. Sequenced input: stem cell memory CD4+ T cells from blood. The cell subset or site label, as the study defines it: stem cell-like memory CD4+ T cells. Receptors originate from a woman aged 18 to 35 in good health.

This sequence joins TRBV5-4 and TRBJ2-5; 12 positions match TRBD2. The end of the DNA is better explained by TRBJ2-7, so the J call may be wrong. CDR1 and CDR2 (germline): SGHNT, YYREEE (reference sequence). This CDR3 contains 15 residues. The CDR3 loop reads CASSPRLAGAYEQYF. CDR3 bases: TGTGCCAGCAGCCCCAGACTAGCGGGAGCCTACGAGCAGTACTTC.

This clone turned up a few times. The chain links TRBV18 to TRBJ1-2, with D possibly matching TRBD1 (6 bases). V gave up 3 bases and J gave up 0 bases, with 8 bases separating them. Germline V gene data show CDR1 as KGHSH and CDR2 as LQKENI. The CDR3 sequence is 14 residues long. CDR3 DNA: TGTGCCAGCTCACCGGACAGCTCTAACTATGGCTACACCTTC. Amino acid sequence: CASSPDSSNYGYTF.

The chain couples TRBV5-1 to TRBJ2-6; TRBD2 matches 12 bases. V dropped 5 bases and J dropped 0; count of bases not matched to a gene: 12. CDR1 is SGHRS and CDR2 is YFSETQ in the germline V gene. The CDR3 runs 20 residues. Here the CDR3 DNA reads TGCGCCAGCAGTTCTCCCGGGACTAGCGGGCTTACCTCTGGGGCCAACGTCCTGACTTTC. Encoded protein: CASSSPGTSGLTSGANVLTF.

The chain is built from TRBV6-6 and TRBJ2-1; 13 bases are a match to TRBD2. Trimming took 5 bases from V and 15 from J; bases not matched to a gene: 7. Germline CDR1 MNHNY, CDR2 SVGAGI (reference sequence). CDR3 length equals 13 residues. The CDR3 loop reads CASSPRTSGSGFF. DNA for the CDR3: TGTGCCAGCAGTCCGAGGACTAGCGGGAGTGGGTTCTTC.

The chain links TRBV5-4 to TRBJ2-7; no firm D call. Looked up from germline, CDR1 is SGHNT and CDR2 is YYREEE (reference sequence). V dropped 0 bases and J dropped 5 bases, with 15 bases sitting between them. The CDR3 is made up of 15 amino acids. CDR3 sequence (DNA): TGTGCCAGCAGCTTGGATCGTTGGTCTACTAACGAGCAGTACTTC. It yields the protein CASSLDRWSTNEQYF.

This chain links TRBV28 with TRBJ2-1; 8 bases line up with TRBD2. Germline V gene data show CDR1 as MDHEN and CDR2 as SYDVKM. J lost 9 bases, V lost 3 bases, and 4 bases had no gene match. The CDR3 loop spans 13 amino acids. This CDR3 reads CASSFLAGGEQFF. For the CDR3, the DNA is TGTGCCAGCAGTTTTCTAGCGGGCGGTGAGCAGTTCTTC.

This clone was recorded only once. The chain links TRBV7-8 to TRBJ1-6, with D perhaps matching TRBD1 (6 bases). V dropped 5 bases and J dropped 8 bases, with 16 bases sitting between them. The CDR3 has 15 residues. CDR1 is SGHVS and CDR2 is FQNEAQ in the germline V gene. In DNA, the CDR3 is TGTGCCAGCAGCCGACAGGACCCCCGTCATTCACCCCTCCACTTT. It codes for CASSRQDPRHSPLHF.

This chain links TRBV6-5 with TRBJ2-5, with D perhaps matching TRBD2 (6 bases). The germline V and J ends were trimmed by 6 bases and 5 bases, with 13 bases remaining between them. This CDR3 is built from 13 residues. The germline CDR1 and CDR2 sequences are MNHEY and SVGAGI. The DNA for the CDR3 is TGTGCCAGCAGGTCACCGGAGGGCGAGACCCAGTACTTC. Amino acid sequence: CASRSPEGETQYF.

The DNA for the CDR3 is TGTGCTAGTGGTTTGGTAGTCGGGGGGCCCTATGAGCAGTTCTTC. Residues: CASGLVVGGPYEQFF. The genes are TRBV12-5 and TRBJ2-1, with a possible D match to TRBD2 (7 bases). V dropped 0 bases and J dropped 8 bases, with 14 bases sitting between them. CDR1 and CDR2 from the germline V gene are LGHNT and FRNRAP. The CDR3 runs 15 residues.

The chain couples TRBV5-5 to TRBJ2-4; tentative D call: TRBD1 (5 bases). CDR3 size: 15 residues. The V end was cut by 0 bases, the J end by 6 bases, with 13 bases between. Per the germline V gene, CDR1 is SGHKS and CDR2 is YYEKEE (reference sequence). The CDR3 loop reads CASSLAWQGVNIQYF. CDR3 sequence (DNA): TGTGCCAGCAGCTTGGCCTGGCAGGGTGTAAACATTCAGTACTTC.

V usage is TRBV9 and J usage is TRBJ1-3, with TRBD1 matching over 7 bases. This CDR3 contains 16 residues. Trimming at V came to 0 bases and at J to 2 bases, leaving 5 bases not matched to a gene. Germline V gene lookup returns CDR1 SGDLS and CDR2 YYNGEE. CDR3: CASSVEGRGTGNTIYF. The CDR3 DNA reads TGTGCCAGCAGCGTAGAGGGCAGGGGGACTGGAAACACCATATATTTT.

A few counts support this clone. This chain uses TRBV2 with TRBJ2-5, with D unclear. V was clipped by 7 bases and J by 3 bases, with 6 bases between them. Germline V gives CDR1 SNHLY, CDR2 FYNNEI. The CDR3 totals 11 residues. The CDR3 bases are TGTGCCAGCAACAGAGAAGAGACCCAGTACTTC. Its protein is CASNREETQYF.

The rearrangement links TRBV18 to TRBJ1-2; 8 positions match TRBD1. The V gene end was trimmed by 2 bases and the J gene end by 6 bases; junction bases not matched to a gene: 5. This CDR3 has 14 residues. Germline V gives CDR1 KGHSH, CDR2 LQKENI. The CDR3 is CASSPYQGANGYTF. The CDR3 DNA is TGTGCCAGCTCACCATATCAGGGGGCAAATGGCTACACCTTC.

V is TRBV18 and J is TRBJ2-5; D perhaps matches TRBD1 (5 bases). Germline V lookup: CDR1 KGHSH, CDR2 LQKENI. V was shortened by 5 bases and J by 0 bases, with 7 bases between the two germline ends. This CDR3 has 13 amino acids. The CDR3 sequence is CASSSGYQETQYF. The CDR3 nucleotides read TGTGCCAGCTCATCAGGGTACCAAGAGACCCAGTACTTC. The entire variable domain, with the rest obtained from reference TRBV18 and TRBJ2-5, is as follows: NAGVMQNPRHLVRRRGQEARLRCSPMKGHSHVYWYRQLPEEGLKFMVYLQKENIIDESGMPKERFSAEFPKEGPSILRIQQVVRGDSAAYFCASSSGYQETQYFGPGTRLLVL.

This chain joins TRBV5-1 and TRBJ1-1; D is unclear. V was trimmed by 0 bases and J by 1 base, leaving 7 bases between them. The CDR3 consists of 14 residues. Germline-derived CDR1 and CDR2 are SGHRS and YFSETQ. The CDR3 reads CASSLEERNTEAFF. The CDR3 nucleotides read TGCGCCAGCAGCTTGGAAGAGAGGAACACTGAAGCTTTCTTT.

This chain joins TRBV7-2 and TRBJ1-5; perhaps TRBD1 as D (5 bases). The V gene's germline CDR1 is SGHTA and CDR2 FQGNSA. The ends were cut back, 4 bases at V and 0 bases at J, with 10 bases in the middle. The CDR3 contains 15 residues. The CDR3 bases are TGTGCCAGCAGCTCCGGGGGGTTTAGCAATCAGCCCCAGCATTTT. It yields the protein CASSSGGFSNQPQHF. Together with reference TRBV7-2 and TRBJ1-5, the CDR3 gives the full variable domain: GAGVSQSPSNKVTEKGKDVELRCDPISGHTALYWYRQSLGQGLEFLIYFQGNSAPDKSGLPSDRFSAERTGGSVSTLTIQRTQQEDSAVYLCASSSGGFSNQPQHFGDGTRLSIL.

This clone has a handful of counts. CDR3 sequence reads: CASSLGWRDEQFF. As DNA, the CDR3 is TGTGCCAGCAGCTTGGGATGGAGAGATGAGCAGTTCTTC. The gene calls are TRBV5-6 and TRBJ2-1; D gene uncertain. Trimming shortened V by 0 bases and J by 8 bases, and 9 bases separated the two germline ends. CDR1 SGHDT and CDR2 YYEEEE come from the germline V gene. The CDR3 extends over 13 amino acids.

The rearrangement uses TRBV30 and TRBJ1-5; no clear D. The germline gives CDR1 GTSNPN, CDR2 SVGIG (reference sequence). V was clipped by 3 bases and J by 7 bases, with 13 bases between them. The CDR3 loop spans 13 amino acids. The CDR3 sequence is CAWSPGREQPQHF. In DNA form, the CDR3 reads TGTGCCTGGAGCCCGGGGAGAGAACAGCCCCAGCATTTT.

This rearrangement joins TRBV4-1 to TRBJ2-1, with TRBD2 as a possible D gene (6 bases). The CDR3 consists of 16 residues. CDR1 is MGHRA, CDR2 YSYEKL, per germline. V was pared by 1 base and J by 4 bases, with 14 bases between. CDR3 sequence: CASSQGGGAKYNEQFF. The CDR3 DNA is TGCGCCAGCAGCCAAGGAGGAGGGGCTAAGTACAATGAGCAGTTCTTC.

The CDR3 reads CASRGRGTGELFF. Written as DNA, the CDR3 is TGCGCCAGCAGAGGGCGGGGGACCGGGGAGCTGTTTTTT. The chain uses TRBV4-3 and TRBJ2-2, with 7 bases fitting TRBD2. The CDR3 totals 13 residues. Germline trimming cut 6 bases from V and 5 bases from J; bases unmatched to any gene: 3. Germline CDR1 LGHNA, CDR2 YSLEER.

V and J are TRBV4-1 and TRBJ2-7; 7 nucleotides line up with TRBD1. Germline V gives CDR1 MGHRA, CDR2 YSYEKL. This CDR3 comprises 15 residues. J lost 0 bases, V lost 2 bases, and 4 bases had no gene match. The CDR3 DNA sequence: TGCGCCAGCAGCCAATGGGACAGAGGCTCCTACGAGCAGTACTTC. It encodes CASSQWDRGSYEQYF.

The gene calls are TRBV5-6 and TRBJ1-2, with D uncertain. Germline V lookup: CDR1 SGHDT, CDR2 YYEEEE. V lost 1 base to trimming and J lost 4 bases, with 8 bases between them. The CDR3 has 13 amino acids. The CDR3 protein is CASSLIASYGYTF. The CDR3 DNA reads TGTGCCAGCAGCTTGATAGCCAGCTATGGCTACACCTTC.

The chain employs TRBV6-1 and TRBJ2-7; D might be TRBD1 (6 bases). CDR3 length: 15 amino acids. The V end was cut by 10 bases, the J end by 2 bases, with 21 bases between. Germline V lookup: CDR1 MNHNS, CDR2 SASEGT. The CDR3 DNA reads TGTGCCACTCAGGGGAAGGACTTAAACGCCTACGAGCAGTACTTC. It encodes CATQGKDLNAYEQYF.

This sequence joins TRBV5-1 and TRBJ2-5, with TRBD2 matching over 9 bases. CDR1 is SGHRS, CDR2 YFSETQ, per germline. The V gene end was trimmed by 0 bases and the J gene end by 2 bases; junction bases not matched to a gene: 5. This CDR3 has 16 amino acids. This CDR3 reads CASSLGGGGSQETQYF. The CDR3 DNA sequence: TGCGCCAGCAGCTTGGGCGGGGGGGGATCACAAGAGACCCAGTACTTC.

This clone was detected many times. This rearrangement joins TRBV2 to TRBJ1-2; the D gene is possibly TRBD1 (5 bases). V shed 8 bases and J shed 1 base, with 11 bases lying between them. The CDR3 is 13 amino acids. CDR1 is SNHLY, CDR2 FYNNEI, per germline. The CDR3 nucleotides read TGTGCCAGCCGACAGTTACTTAACTATGGCTACACCTTC. Amino acids: CASRQLLNYGYTF.

V usage is TRBV7-3 and J usage is TRBJ2-3; tentatively, D is TRBD2 (7 bases). Germline V gives CDR1 SGHTA, CDR2 FQGTGA. There are 15 residues in the CDR3. V shed 3 bases and J shed 3 bases, with 13 bases lying between them. Written as DNA, the CDR3 is TGTGCCAGCAGCTTGGGGGGGGCTTGGACAGATACGCAGTATTTT. As protein: CASSLGGAWTDTQYF.

This clone has just a few counts. The chain combines TRBV19 with TRBJ2-5, with TRBD2 identical over 8 bases. Germline CDR1 LNHDA, CDR2 SQIVND (reference sequence). Trimming removed 4 bases from V and 5 bases from J; junction bases left unmatched: 3. CDR3 length: 13 amino acids. This CDR3 is CASSNSGKETQYF. Here the CDR3 DNA reads TGTGCCAGTAGTAATAGCGGGAAGGAGACCCAGTACTTC. Full variable domain (rest looked up from reference TRBV19 and TRBJ2-5): DGGITQSPKYLFRKEGQNVTLSCEQNLNHDAMYWYRQDPGQGLRLIYYSQIVNDFQKGDIAEGYSVSREKKESFPLTVTSAQKNPTAFYLCASSNSGKETQYFGPGTRLLVL.

This clone was picked up a small number of times. V usage is TRBV7-2 and J usage is TRBJ2-4; D is unclear. CDR3 length equals 13 residues. V lost 3 bases to trimming and J lost 9 bases, with 12 bases between them. Germline-derived CDR1 and CDR2 are SGHTA and FQGNSA. DNA for the CDR3: TGTGCCAGCAGCTTTCCGAGTTTGGTCATTCAGTACTTC. The encoded protein is CASSFPSLVIQYF.